Sequencing of this TCR beta chain was carried out in a study of shared clonotypes between healthy human individuals. Naive CD8 cells lacked CD45RO, underwent positive selection for CCR7 and left out terminally differentiated effector memory CD45RA+ cells. This CDR3 region has 13 residues. The germline gives CDR1 GTSNPN, CDR2 SVGIG (reference sequence). Losses at the gene ends were 0 bases for V and 4 bases for J; bases not matched to a gene: 2. Note on this clone: Additional DNA sequences in this sample encode the identical CDR3.

Produced via immunoSEQ multiplex PCR; TCRdb's table is partial and in-frame only. The repertoire holds millions of clones, with about 95% as singletons. V gene TRBV30 combines with J gene TRBJ2-7; 8 bases fit TRBD1. The clonotype comes from a man aged 18 to 30 in good health. The sequencing input was naive CD8+ T cells sorted from blood. CDR3 sequence (DNA): TGTGCCTGGAGTGTAGGACAGGGTTACGAGCAGTACTTC. Translated: CAWSVGQGYEQYF.